The 27 T cell receptor beta chains given below trace back to one sample, sequenced in a study of blood T cell repertoires in COVID-19. Profiled with immunoSEQ multiplex PCR; TCRdb holds only in-frame clones, not every one. The data contain 140,000 or so clones, about nine tenths of them singletons. The sequenced sample was peripheral blood. These receptors all come from an elderly woman with acute or convalescent COVID-19.

The chain combines TRBV12-3 or TRBV12-4 with TRBJ1-4; D remains unclear. Trimming took off 7 bases at V and 7 bases at J, with 10 bases between the two ends. This CDR3 comprises 12 residues. CDR3: CASKRDPEKLFF. DNA for the CDR3: TGTGCCAGCAAGCGAGACCCTGAAAAACTGTTTTTT.

Concerning this clone: Additional DNA sequences in this sample encode the identical CDR3. The chain uses TRBV7-2 and TRBJ2-7; 9 bases line up with TRBD1. CDR3 size: 15 residues. The germline V gene encodes CDR1 SGHTA and CDR2 FQGNSA. Trimming at V came to 1 base and at J to 3 bases, leaving 4 bases not matched to a gene. The CDR3 spells CASSLGGTGNYEQYF. The CDR3 nucleotides are TGTGCCAGCAGCTTAGGAGGGACAGGGAACTACGAGCAGTACTTC.

The chain is built from TRBV18 and TRBJ1-3, with unresolved D. The CDR3 sequence is 13 residues long. The V end was cut by 9 bases, the J end by 4 bases, with 13 bases between. Germline CDR1 and CDR2: KGHSH and LQKENI. CDR3 nucleotide sequence: TGTGCCAGTCTTCCGGGAGTGGGAAACACCATATATTTT. Translation gives CASLPGVGNTIYF.

The chain links TRBV6-4 to TRBJ2-1; 8 bases are shared with TRBD2. V dropped 6 bases and J dropped 3; count of bases not matched to a gene: 10. This CDR3 contains 16 residues. CDR1 is MRHNA and CDR2 is SNTAGT in the germline V gene. The CDR3 reads CASSNDGTRGYNEQFF. For the CDR3, the DNA is TGTGCCAGCAGCAACGATGGGACTAGGGGCTACAATGAGCAGTTCTTC.

The chain couples TRBV3-1 (or the pseudogene TRBV3-2) to TRBJ1-2; D might be TRBD1 (5 bases). This CDR3 spans 15 amino acids. Germline values: CDR1 LGHDT, CDR2 YNNKEL (reference sequence). Trimming left V 1 base short and J 4 bases short, with 13 bases between. The CDR3: CASSQGQGSFYGYTF. CDR3 nucleotide sequence: TGTGCCAGCAGCCAAGGTCAGGGCAGCTTCTATGGCTACACCTTC.

V and J are TRBV6-5 and TRBJ2-3; possibly TRBD1 for D (6 bases). The V gene lost 7 bases and the J gene lost 0 bases, with 14 bases spanning the gap. The length of the CDR3 is 15 residues. Germline-derived CDR1 and CDR2 are MNHEY and SVGAGI. Written as DNA, the CDR3 is TGTGCCAGCACTAGGCTAGGACAGAGCACAGATACGCAGTATTTT. Protein: CASTRLGQSTDTQYF.

V is TRBV7-2 and J is TRBJ1-6, with a weak D call TRBD1 (5 bases). The CDR3 is 15 amino acids. Trimming shortened V by 1 base and J by 10 bases, and 14 bases separated the two germline ends. Germline values: CDR1 SGHTA, CDR2 FQGNSA. CDR3 region: CASSLGAGMRSPLHF. The DNA of the CDR3 is TGTGCCAGCAGCTTAGGTGCAGGGATGAGGTCACCCCTCCACTTT.

The chain recombines TRBV5-6 with TRBJ2-5; a weak D match, TRBD2 (6 bases). Between the trimmed V and J ends, which lost 4 bases and 5 bases, there was a span of 18 bases. Per the germline V gene, CDR1 is SGHDT and CDR2 is YYEEEE. The CDR3 has 15 residues. Here the CDR3 DNA reads TGTGCCAGCAGCGCGGTCGGGGGTGCGGGCGAGACCCAGTACTTC. Its translation is CASSAVGGAGETQYF.

The chain employs TRBV6-5 and TRBJ1-3; D is possibly TRBD1 (5 bases). Deletions cut 5 bases from V and 0 bases from J, with 11 bases between. The CDR3 loop spans 15 amino acids. CDR1 MNHEY and CDR2 SVGAGI come from the germline V gene. CDR3 coding DNA: TGTGCCAGCAGTCAGAACAGGCGCTCTGGAAACACCATATATTTT. Protein product: CASSQNRRSGNTIYF.

The rearrangement uses TRBV18 and TRBJ2-1, with D perhaps TRBD1 (6 bases). V lost 5 bases and J lost 4, with 18 bases in between. The germline V gene has CDR1 KGHSH and CDR2 LQKENI. The CDR3 extends over 16 amino acids. CDR3 nucleotides: TGTGCCAGCTCATCGACGCGGACAGAGTCTTACAATGAGCAGTTCTTC. It codes for CASSSTRTESYNEQFF.

This clone has only one observation. The genes are TRBV21-1 and TRBJ2-7; TRBD2 is the table's D call, not checked against the DNA. TRBV21-1 is an annotated pseudogene. This CDR3 contains 18 residues. CDR3 nucleotide sequence: TGTGCCAGCAGCAAAAAGCCTAGCGGGGGGCTCCTTTCTCACGAGCAGTACTTC. Its protein product is CASSKKPSGGLLSHEQYF.

V and J are TRBV7-8 and TRBJ1-2; 8 bases match TRBD1. The CDR3 runs 19 residues. The V and J ends lost 3 bases and 4 bases, in that order; junction bases with no gene match: 19. The germline gives CDR1 SGHVS, CDR2 FQNEAQ. The CDR3 loop reads CASSFGGQDLFRSGYGYTF. CDR3 sequence (DNA): TGTGCCAGCAGCTTCGGGGGACAGGACCTTTTCCGATCGGGCTATGGCTACACCTTC.

The chain employs TRBV5-1 and TRBJ2-5; 8 bases map to TRBD2. This CDR3 contains 14 residues. The V gene's germline CDR1 is SGHRS and CDR2 YFSETQ. J lost 5 bases, V lost 0 bases, and 3 bases had no gene match. Written as DNA, the CDR3 is TGCGCCAGCAGCTTGGAGCGGGGGAGGGAGACCCAGTACTTC. This gives the protein CASSLERGRETQYF.

The chain has TRBV5-1 and TRBJ1-6, with 10 bases that match TRBD1. Germline-derived CDR1 and CDR2 are SGHRS and YFSETQ. The J segment lost 7 bases and the V segment lost 0 bases, leaving 7 bases of the junction unmatched. This CDR3 contains 17 residues. CDR3 residues: CASSLEGQGRENSPLHF. CDR3 coding DNA: TGCGCCAGCAGCTTGGAGGGACAGGGGAGGGAAAATTCACCCCTCCACTTT.

CDR3 protein: CASSHGTGQDGYTF. The CDR3 DNA reads TGCGCCAGCAGCCACGGGACAGGGCAAGATGGCTACACCTTC. The genes are TRBV5-1 and TRBJ1-2; 9 bases line up with TRBD1. Germline loops: CDR1 SGHRS, CDR2 YFSETQ. CDR3 length: 14 residues. Trimming cost V 4 bases and J 6 bases; bases outside gene matches: 7.

The gene calls are TRBV4-3 and TRBJ2-1, with 12 bases fitting TRBD2. From germline, CDR1 is LGHNA and CDR2 YSLEER. V lost 0 bases, J lost 7 bases, and 4 bases stayed unmatched. The CDR3 sequence is 16 residues long. The CDR3 DNA sequence: TGCGCCAGCAGCCAAGATCTAACTAGCGGGGGGAATGAGCAGTTCTTC. Its protein is CASSQDLTSGGNEQFF.

The chain links TRBV4-3 to TRBJ2-1; 10 bases align to TRBD2. V dropped 3 bases and J dropped 9; count of bases not matched to a gene: 14. CDR3 length: 17 residues. The germline gives CDR1 LGHNA, CDR2 YSLEER. CDR3 sequence: CASSHDKGLAGEGEQFF. The DNA of the CDR3 is TGCGCCAGCAGCCATGACAAAGGTCTAGCGGGGGAGGGTGAGCAGTTCTTC.

This clone was recorded once. The identical CDR3 is also encoded by other nucleotide sequences in the sample. The chain links TRBV9 to TRBJ1-6; 7 nucleotides agree with TRBD1. CDR3 length: 17 residues. The V gene end was trimmed by 0 bases and the J gene end by 4 bases; junction bases not matched to a gene: 7. CDR1 SGDLS and CDR2 YYNGEE come from the germline V gene. In nucleotides, the CDR3 is TGTGCCAGCAGCGTAGGACAGGGTAGATCGTATAATTCACCCCTCCACTTT. Protein: CASSVGQGRSYNSPLHF.

The rearrangement uses TRBV4-1 and TRBJ2-3; D possibly corresponds to TRBD2 (6 bases). Germline lookup yields CDR1 MGHRA and CDR2 YSYEKL. The CDR3 is made up of 15 amino acids. V dropped 1 base and J dropped 1 base, with 9 bases sitting between them. The CDR3 region is CASSQGPSGTDTQYF. CDR3 coding DNA: TGCGCCAGCAGCCAAGGGCCTAGCGGCACAGATACGCAGTATTTT.

The rearrangement uses TRBV18 and TRBJ2-1, with TRBD2 identical over 15 bases. The V segment lost 1 base and the J segment 6 bases; nucleotides outside the gene matches: 10. Germline V gives CDR1 KGHSH, CDR2 LQKENI. CDR3 length: 19 amino acids. The CDR3 sequence: CASSPLRTSGGAEGNEQFF. CDR3 nucleotide sequence: TGTGCCAGCTCACCACTAAGGACTAGCGGGGGGGCCGAGGGCAATGAGCAGTTCTTC.

The table lists this clone with a few counts. V is TRBV4-1 and J is TRBJ1-5; maybe TRBD1 (6 bases). The CDR3 covers 14 residues. Germline values: CDR1 MGHRA, CDR2 YSYEKL. V dropped 4 bases and J dropped 3 bases, with 10 bases sitting between them. The CDR3 region has the DNA TGCGCCAGCAGCCCCGGACAGTCCAATCAGCCCCAGCATTTT. Encoded protein: CASSPGQSNQPQHF.

This clone was picked up one time. The chain uses TRBV4-3 and TRBJ2-1, with D possibly matching TRBD1 (6 bases). The CDR3 has 15 residues. The ends were cut back, 0 bases at V and 6 bases at J, with 12 bases in the middle. The germline gives CDR1 LGHNA, CDR2 YSLEER. In DNA form, the CDR3 reads TGCGCCAGCAGCCAAGAGACAGGTAGTGGCAATGAGCAGTTCTTC. This encodes CASSQETGSGNEQFF.

The sample holds one count of this clone. The chain has TRBV18 and TRBJ2-7; TRBD1 agrees at 10 bases. Germline V gives CDR1 KGHSH, CDR2 LQKENI. With 3 bases clipped from V and 0 bases from J, the junction kept 5 bases outside the gene matches. The CDR3 runs to 16 residues. Here the CDR3 reads CASSPTGGAGSYEQYF. The CDR3 DNA reads as TGTGCCAGCTCACCGACAGGGGGCGCGGGCTCCTACGAGCAGTACTTC.

The rearrangement joins TRBV3-1 (or the pseudogene TRBV3-2) to TRBJ1-2, with a tentative D call TRBD1 (6 bases). Germline V gene data show CDR1 as LGHDT and CDR2 as YNNKEL (reference sequence). The CDR3 has 14 residues. Trimming pared 5 bases from V and 8 bases from J, leaving 18 bases between. For the CDR3, the DNA is TGTGCCAGCAGCGACGGACAGAGTTTTTGGGGCTACACCTTC. Its protein is CASSDGQSFWGYTF.

J is TRBJ2-6 and V is TRBV14; 10 positions agree with TRBD1. Germline trimming cut 1 base from V and 4 bases from J; bases unmatched to any gene: 7. This CDR3 spans 18 amino acids. The germline CDR1 and CDR2 sequences are SGHDN and FVKESK. This chain's CDR3 is CASSQGQGAYSGANVLTF. CDR3 bases: TGTGCCAGCAGCCAAGGACAGGGGGCTTATTCGGGGGCCAACGTCCTGACTTTC.

The chain joins TRBV4-1 to TRBJ2-7; D perhaps matches TRBD2 (7 bases). The germline V and J ends were trimmed by 4 bases and 0 bases, with 19 bases remaining between them. The CDR3 length is 17 residues. In germline, CDR1 is MGHRA, CDR2 YSYEKL. The DNA of the CDR3 is TGCGCCAGCAGCCGAGAGGGGGGGATCTACGACTCCTACGAGCAGTACTTC. This codes for CASSREGGIYDSYEQYF.

The table lists this clone with a few counts. The V and J genes are TRBV4-2 and TRBJ1-6; TRBD1 aligns across 8 bases. The CDR3 spans 14 residues. The ends lost 3 bases at V and 8 bases at J; junction bases unmatched: 3. Germline CDR1 is LGHNA and CDR2 is YNFKEQ. The CDR3 sequence: CASSQDRVDSPLHF. CDR3 in DNA: TGTGCCAGCAGCCAGGACAGGGTTGATTCACCCCTCCACTTT.